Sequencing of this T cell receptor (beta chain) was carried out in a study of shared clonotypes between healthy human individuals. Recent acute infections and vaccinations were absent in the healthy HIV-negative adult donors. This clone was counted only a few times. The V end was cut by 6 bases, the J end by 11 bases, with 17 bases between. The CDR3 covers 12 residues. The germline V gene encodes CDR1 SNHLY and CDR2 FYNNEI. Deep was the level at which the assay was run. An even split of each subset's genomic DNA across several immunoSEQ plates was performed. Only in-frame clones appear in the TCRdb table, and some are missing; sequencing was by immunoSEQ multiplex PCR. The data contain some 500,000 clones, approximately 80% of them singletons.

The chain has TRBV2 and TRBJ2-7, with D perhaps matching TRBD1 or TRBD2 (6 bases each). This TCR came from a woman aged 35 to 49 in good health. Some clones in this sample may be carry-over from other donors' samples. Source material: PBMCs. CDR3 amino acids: CASSPDGGWEYF. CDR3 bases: TGTGCCAGCAGCCCTGACGGGGGCTGGGAGTACTTC.